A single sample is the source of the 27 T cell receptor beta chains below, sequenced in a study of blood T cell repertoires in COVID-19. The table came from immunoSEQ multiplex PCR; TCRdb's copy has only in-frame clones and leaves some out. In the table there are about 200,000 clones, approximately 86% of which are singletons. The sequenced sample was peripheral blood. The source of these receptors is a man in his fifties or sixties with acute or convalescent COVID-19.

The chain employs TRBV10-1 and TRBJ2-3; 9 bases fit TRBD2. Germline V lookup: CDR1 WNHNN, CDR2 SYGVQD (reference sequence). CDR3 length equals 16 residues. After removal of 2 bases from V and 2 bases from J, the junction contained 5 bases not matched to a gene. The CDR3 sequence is CASSEERGAYTDTQYF. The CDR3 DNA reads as TGCGCCAGCAGTGAGGAGCGGGGGGCATACACAGATACGCAGTATTTT.

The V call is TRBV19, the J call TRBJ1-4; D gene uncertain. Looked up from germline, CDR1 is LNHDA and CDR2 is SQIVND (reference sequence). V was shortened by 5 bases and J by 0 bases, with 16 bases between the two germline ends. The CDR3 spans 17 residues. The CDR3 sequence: CASSGGGLAATNEKLFF. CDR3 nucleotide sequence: TGTGCCAGTAGTGGTGGCGGGTTAGCCGCAACTAATGAAAAACTGTTTTTT.

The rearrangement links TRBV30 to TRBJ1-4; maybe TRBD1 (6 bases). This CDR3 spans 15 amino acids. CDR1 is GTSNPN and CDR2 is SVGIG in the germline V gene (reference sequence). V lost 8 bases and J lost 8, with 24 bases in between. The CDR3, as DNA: TGTGCCACGAAGGGGCTCGGGACAAAACCCGAAAAACTGTTTTTT. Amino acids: CATKGLGTKPEKLFF.

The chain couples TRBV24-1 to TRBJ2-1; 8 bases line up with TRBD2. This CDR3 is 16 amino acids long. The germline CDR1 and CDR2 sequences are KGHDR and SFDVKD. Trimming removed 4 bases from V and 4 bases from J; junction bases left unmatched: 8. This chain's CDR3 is CATSETSGGEYNEQFF. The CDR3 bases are TGTGCCACCAGTGAAACAAGCGGGGGCGAATACAATGAGCAGTTCTTC.

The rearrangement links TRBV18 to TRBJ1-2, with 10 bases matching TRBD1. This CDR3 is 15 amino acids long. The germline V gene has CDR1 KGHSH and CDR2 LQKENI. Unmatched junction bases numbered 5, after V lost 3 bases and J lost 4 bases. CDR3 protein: CASSPGTGVSYGYTF. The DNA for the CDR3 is TGTGCCAGCTCACCCGGGACAGGGGTTTCCTATGGCTACACCTTC.

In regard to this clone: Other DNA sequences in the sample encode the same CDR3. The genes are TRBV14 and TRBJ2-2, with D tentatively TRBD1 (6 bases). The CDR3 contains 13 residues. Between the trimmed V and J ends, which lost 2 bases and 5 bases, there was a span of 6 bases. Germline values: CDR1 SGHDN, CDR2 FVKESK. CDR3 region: CASSQQGTGELFF. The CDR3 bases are TGTGCCAGCAGCCAACAGGGGACCGGGGAGCTGTTTTTT.

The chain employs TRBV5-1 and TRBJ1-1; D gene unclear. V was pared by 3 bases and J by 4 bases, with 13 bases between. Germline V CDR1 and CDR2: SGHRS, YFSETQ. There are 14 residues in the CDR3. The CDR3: CASSYLREGTEAFF. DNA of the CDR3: TGCGCCAGCAGCTACTTGAGGGAAGGCACTGAAGCTTTCTTT.

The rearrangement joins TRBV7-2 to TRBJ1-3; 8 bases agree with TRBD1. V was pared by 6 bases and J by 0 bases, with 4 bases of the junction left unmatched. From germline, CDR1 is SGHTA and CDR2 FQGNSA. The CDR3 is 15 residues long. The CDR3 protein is CASRNTGGSGNTIYF. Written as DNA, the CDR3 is TGTGCCAGCAGAAATACAGGGGGCTCTGGAAACACCATATATTTT.

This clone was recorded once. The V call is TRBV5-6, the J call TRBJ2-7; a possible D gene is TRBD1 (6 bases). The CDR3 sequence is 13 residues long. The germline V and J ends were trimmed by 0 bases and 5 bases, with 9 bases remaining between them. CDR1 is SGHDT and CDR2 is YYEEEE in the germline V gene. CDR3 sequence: CASSLGWGHEQYF. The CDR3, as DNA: TGTGCCAGCAGCTTGGGGTGGGGGCACGAGCAGTACTTC.

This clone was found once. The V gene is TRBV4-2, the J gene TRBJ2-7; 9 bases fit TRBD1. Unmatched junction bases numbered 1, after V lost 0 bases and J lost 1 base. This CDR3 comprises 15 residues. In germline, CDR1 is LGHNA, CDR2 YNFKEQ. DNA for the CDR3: TGTGCCAGCAGCCAAGATGGGACAGGGTCCTACGAGCAGTACTTC. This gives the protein CASSQDGTGSYEQYF.

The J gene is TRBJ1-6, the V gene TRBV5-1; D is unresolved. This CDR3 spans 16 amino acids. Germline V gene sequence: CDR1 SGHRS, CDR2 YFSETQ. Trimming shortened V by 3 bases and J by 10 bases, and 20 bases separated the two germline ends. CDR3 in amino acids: CASSSLFGGGYSPLHF. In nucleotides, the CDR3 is TGCGCCAGCAGCTCCCTTTTCGGCGGAGGGTACTCACCCCTCCACTTT. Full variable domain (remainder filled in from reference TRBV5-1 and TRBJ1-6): KAGVTQTPRYLIKTRGQQVTLSCSPISGHRSVSWYQQTPGQGLQFLFEYFSETQRNKGNFPGRFSGRQFSNSRSEMNVSTLELGDSALYLCASSSLFGGGYSPLHFGNGTRLTVT.

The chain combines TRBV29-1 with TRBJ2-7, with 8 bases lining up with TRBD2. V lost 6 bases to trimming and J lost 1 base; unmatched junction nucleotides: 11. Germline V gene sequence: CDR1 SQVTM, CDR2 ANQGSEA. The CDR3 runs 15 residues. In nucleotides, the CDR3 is TGCAGCGTCCTCCTAAGCGGGGGAAGGTCCTACGAGCAGTACTTC. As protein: CSVLLSGGRSYEQYF.

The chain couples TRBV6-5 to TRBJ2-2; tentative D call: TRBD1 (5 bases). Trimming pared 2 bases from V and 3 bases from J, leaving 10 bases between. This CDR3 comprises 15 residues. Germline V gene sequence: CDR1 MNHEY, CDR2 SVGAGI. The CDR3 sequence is CASSYGIRDTGELFF. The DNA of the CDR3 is TGTGCCAGCAGTTACGGTATCAGGGACACCGGGGAGCTGTTTTTT.

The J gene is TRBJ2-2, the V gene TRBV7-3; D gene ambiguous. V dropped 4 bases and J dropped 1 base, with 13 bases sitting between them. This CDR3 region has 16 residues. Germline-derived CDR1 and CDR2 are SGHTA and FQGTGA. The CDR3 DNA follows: TGTGCCAGCAGCTCCCTCCAAAACAGGAACACCGGGGAGCTGTTTTTT. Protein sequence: CASSSLQNRNTGELFF.

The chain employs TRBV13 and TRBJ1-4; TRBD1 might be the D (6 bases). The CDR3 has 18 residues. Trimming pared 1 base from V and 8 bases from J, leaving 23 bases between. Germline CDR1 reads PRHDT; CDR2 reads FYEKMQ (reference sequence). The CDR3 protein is CASSLEPRRGRSPEKLFF. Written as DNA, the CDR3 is TGTGCCAGCAGCTTAGAGCCTCGGCGGGGGCGAAGCCCCGAAAAACTGTTTTTT.

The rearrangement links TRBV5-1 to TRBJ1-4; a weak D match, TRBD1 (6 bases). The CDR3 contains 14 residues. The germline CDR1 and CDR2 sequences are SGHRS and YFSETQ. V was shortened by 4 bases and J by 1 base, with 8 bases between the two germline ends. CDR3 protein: CASSQGGTNEKLFF. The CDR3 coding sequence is TGCGCCAGCAGCCAAGGGGGAACTAATGAAAAACTGTTTTTT.

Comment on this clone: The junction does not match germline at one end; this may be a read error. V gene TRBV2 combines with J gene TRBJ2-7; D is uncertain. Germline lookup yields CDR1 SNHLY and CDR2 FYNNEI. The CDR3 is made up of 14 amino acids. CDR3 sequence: CASSPAGALYAQYF. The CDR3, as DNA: TGTGCCAGCAGCCCCGCAGGTGCCCTCTACGCGCAGTACTTC.

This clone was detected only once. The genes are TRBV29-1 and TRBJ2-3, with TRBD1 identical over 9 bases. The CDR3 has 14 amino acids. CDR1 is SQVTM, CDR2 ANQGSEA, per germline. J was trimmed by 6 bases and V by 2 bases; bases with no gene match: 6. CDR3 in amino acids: CSVEFTTGGDTQYF. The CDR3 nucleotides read TGCAGCGTTGAATTTACGACAGGGGGGGATACGCAGTATTTT.

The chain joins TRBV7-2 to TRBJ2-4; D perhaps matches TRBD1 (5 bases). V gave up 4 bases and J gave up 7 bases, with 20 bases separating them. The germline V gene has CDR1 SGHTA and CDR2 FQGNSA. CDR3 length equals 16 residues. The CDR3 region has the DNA TGTGCCAGCAGCTCAACCTCGACAGTCCCACCGAACATTCAGTACTTC. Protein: CASSSTSTVPPNIQYF.

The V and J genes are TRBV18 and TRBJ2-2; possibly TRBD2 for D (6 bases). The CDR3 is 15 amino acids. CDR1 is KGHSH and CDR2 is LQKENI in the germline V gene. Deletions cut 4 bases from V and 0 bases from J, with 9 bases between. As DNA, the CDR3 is TGTGCCAGCTCACTCGGCGGGGCGAACACCGGGGAGCTGTTTTTT. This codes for CASSLGGANTGELFF.

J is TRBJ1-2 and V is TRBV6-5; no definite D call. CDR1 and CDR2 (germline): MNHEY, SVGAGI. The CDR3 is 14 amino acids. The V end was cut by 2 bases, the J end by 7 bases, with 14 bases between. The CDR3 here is CASSYASMGSGYTF. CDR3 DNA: TGTGCCAGCAGTTACGCTTCTATGGGCAGTGGCTACACCTTC.

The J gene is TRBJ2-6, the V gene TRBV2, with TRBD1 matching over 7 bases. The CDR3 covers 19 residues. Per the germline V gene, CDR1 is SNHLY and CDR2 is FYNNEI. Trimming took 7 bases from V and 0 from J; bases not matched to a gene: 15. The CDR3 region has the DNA TGTGCCAGCACGGGTATGGACAGGTGGAGCCTCTCTGGGGCCAACGTCCTGACTTTC. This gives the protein CASTGMDRWSLSGANVLTF.

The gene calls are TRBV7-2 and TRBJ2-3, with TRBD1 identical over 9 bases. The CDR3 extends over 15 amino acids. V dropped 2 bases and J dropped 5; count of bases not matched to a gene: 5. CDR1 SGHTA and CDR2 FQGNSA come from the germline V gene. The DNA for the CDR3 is TGTGCCAGCAGCTTAAACGGACAGGGGTTAGATACGCAGTATTTT. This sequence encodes CASSLNGQGLDTQYF.

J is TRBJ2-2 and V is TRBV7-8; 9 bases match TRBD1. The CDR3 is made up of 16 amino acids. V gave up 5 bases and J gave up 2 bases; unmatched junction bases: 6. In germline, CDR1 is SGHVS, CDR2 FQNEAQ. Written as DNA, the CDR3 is TGTGCCAGCAGCCGGGGACAGGGTGGCAACACCGGGGAGCTGTTTTTT. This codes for CASSRGQGGNTGELFF.

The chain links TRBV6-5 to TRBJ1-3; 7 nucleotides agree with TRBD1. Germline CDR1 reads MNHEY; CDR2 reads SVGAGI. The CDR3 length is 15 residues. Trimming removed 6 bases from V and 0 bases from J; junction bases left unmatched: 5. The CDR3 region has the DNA TGTGCCAGCAGGACAGGGCTAAGCTCTGGAAACACCATATATTTT. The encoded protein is CASRTGLSSGNTIYF.

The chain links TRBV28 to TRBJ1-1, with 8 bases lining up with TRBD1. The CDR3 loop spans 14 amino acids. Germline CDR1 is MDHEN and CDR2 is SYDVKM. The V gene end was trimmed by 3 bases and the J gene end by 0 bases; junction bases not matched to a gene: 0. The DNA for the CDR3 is TGTGCCAGCAGTTTGGACAGGGTGAACACTGAAGCTTTCTTT. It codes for CASSLDRVNTEAFF.

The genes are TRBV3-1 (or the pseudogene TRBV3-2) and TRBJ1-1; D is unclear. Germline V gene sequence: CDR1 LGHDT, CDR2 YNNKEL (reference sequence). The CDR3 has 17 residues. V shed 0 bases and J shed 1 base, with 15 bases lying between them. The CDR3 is CASSQDEVVRENTEAFF. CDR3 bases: TGTGCCAGCAGCCAAGATGAGGTGGTCCGGGAGAACACTGAAGCTTTCTTT.